Sequencing of this T cell receptor (beta chain) was carried out in a study of graft-versus-host responses after intestinal transplantation. Overall study context: Transplant types were multivisceral, liver-intestinal, or isolated intestinal. Induction using anti-thymocyte globulin, followed by tacrolimus and steroids for two to three years, was given to all recipients. Findings and limits, study-wide: Researchers found GvH clones in recipient marrow, and some showed up first in ileum or blood. Graft-versus-host to host-versus-graft clonal ratios in allografts were high in patients with graft-donor T cell macrochimerism.

Germline values: CDR1 MNHEY, CDR2 SVGAGI. The V end lost 10 bases, the J end lost 7 bases, and 11 bases lay between the germline ends. This CDR3 comprises 11 residues. This clone has only one observation. Its matching antigen is unknown. Only in-frame clones appear in the TCRdb table, and some are missing; sequencing was by immunoSEQ multiplex PCR. The data contain nearly 100,000 clones, 80% to 95% of them singletons. The receptor was isolated from a human patient who received an intestinal transplant, so some T cells may come from the graft donor. The rearrangement uses TRBV6-5 and TRBJ2-1, with D maybe TRBD1 (6 bases). The sample was PBMCs, taken about 450 days after intestinal transplant. CDR3 DNA sequence: TGTGCCACCACCGACAGGAATGAGCAGTTCTTC. This translates into CATTDRNEQFF.